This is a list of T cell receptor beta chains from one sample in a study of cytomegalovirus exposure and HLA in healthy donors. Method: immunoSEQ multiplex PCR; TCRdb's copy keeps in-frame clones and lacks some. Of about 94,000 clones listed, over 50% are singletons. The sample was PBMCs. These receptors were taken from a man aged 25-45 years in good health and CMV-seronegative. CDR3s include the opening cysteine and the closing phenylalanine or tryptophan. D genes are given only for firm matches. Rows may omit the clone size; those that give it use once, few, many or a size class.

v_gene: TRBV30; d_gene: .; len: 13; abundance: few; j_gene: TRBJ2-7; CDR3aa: CAWTAGHVYEQYF; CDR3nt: TGTGCCTGGACTGCAGGGCATGTGTACGAGCAGTACTTC
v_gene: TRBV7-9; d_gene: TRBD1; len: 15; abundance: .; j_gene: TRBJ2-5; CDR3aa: CASSLGQGAGETQYF; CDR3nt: TGTGCCAGCAGCTTAGGACAGGGGGCTGGGGAGACCCAGTACTTC
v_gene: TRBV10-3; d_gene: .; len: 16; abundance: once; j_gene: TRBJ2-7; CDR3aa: CAISESSGKVGYEQYF; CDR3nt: TGTGCCATCAGTGAGTCGTCGGGGAAGGTGGGCTACGAGCAGTACTTC
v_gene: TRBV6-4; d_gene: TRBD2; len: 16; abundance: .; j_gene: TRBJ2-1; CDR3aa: CASSRFSGSPYNEQFF; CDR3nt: TGTGCCAGCAGCCGGTTTAGCGGGAGCCCCTACAATGAGCAGTTCTTC
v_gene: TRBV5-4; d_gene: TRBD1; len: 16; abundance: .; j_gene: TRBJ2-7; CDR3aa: CASSLGGQGTTYEQYF; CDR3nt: TGTGCCAGCAGCCTCGGAGGACAGGGGACGACCTACGAGCAGTACTTC
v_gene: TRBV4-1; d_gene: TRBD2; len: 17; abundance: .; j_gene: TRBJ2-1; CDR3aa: CASSPTGTSGGYNEQFF; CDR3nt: TGCGCCAGCAGCCCGACCGGGACTAGCGGGGGGTACAATGAGCAGTTCTTC
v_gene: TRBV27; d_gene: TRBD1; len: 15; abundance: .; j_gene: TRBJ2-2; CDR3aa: CASSDRGRKTGELFF; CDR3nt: TGTGCCAGCAGTGACAGGGGGCGCAAAACCGGGGAGCTGTTTTTT
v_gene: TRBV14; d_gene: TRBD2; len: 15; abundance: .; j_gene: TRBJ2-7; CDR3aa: CASSPLREGPYEQYF; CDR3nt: TGTGCCAGCAGCCCGCTCCGGGAGGGCCCCTACGAGCAGTACTTC
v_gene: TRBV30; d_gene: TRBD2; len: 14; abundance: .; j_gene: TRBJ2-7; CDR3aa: CASTREGLRYEQYF; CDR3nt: TGTGCCTCCACCAGGGAGGGCCTCAGGTACGAGCAGTACTTC
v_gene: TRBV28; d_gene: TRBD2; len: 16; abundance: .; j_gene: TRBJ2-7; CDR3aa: CASSPLLAGDSVEQYF; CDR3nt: TGTGCCAGCAGTCCCCTGCTAGCGGGAGATTCAGTCGAGCAGTACTTC
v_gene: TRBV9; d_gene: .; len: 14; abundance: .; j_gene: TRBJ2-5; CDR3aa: CASSGRLSQETQYF; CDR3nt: TGTGCCAGCAGCGGTCGACTGTCACAAGAGACCCAGTACTTC
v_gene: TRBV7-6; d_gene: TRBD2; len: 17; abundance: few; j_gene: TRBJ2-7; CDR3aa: CASSLLLGRGGTYEQYF; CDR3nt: TGTGCCAGCAGCTTACTTCTCGGGCGCGGGGGGACCTACGAGCAGTACTTC
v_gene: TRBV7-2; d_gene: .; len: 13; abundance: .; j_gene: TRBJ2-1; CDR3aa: CASSPSSGQEQFF; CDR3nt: TGTGCCAGCAGCCCCTCCTCCGGACAGGAGCAGTTCTTC
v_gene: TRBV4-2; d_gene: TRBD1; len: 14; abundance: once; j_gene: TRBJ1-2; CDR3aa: CASSTSTGGDGYTF; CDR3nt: TGTGCCAGCAGCACCTCGACAGGGGGCGATGGCTACACCTTC
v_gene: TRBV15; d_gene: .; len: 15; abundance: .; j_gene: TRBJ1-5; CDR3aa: CATRIRQDPNQPQHF; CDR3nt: TGTGCCACCAGGATTCGACAGGACCCCAATCAGCCCCAGCATTTT
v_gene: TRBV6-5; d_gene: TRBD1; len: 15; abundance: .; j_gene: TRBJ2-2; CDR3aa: CASSRRQGGTGELFF; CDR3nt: TGTGCCAGCAGCCGTCGACAGGGGGGCACCGGGGAGCTGTTTTTT
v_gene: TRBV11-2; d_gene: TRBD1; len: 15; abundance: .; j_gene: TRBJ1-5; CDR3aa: CASSLGQGANQPQHF; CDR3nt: TGTGCCAGCAGCTTAGGGCAGGGGGCGAATCAGCCCCAGCATTTT
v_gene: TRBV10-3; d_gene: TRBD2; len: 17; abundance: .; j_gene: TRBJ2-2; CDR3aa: CAISAGLAGGHTGELFF; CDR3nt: TGTGCCATCAGTGCGGGACTAGCGGGGGGACACACCGGGGAGCTGTTTTTT